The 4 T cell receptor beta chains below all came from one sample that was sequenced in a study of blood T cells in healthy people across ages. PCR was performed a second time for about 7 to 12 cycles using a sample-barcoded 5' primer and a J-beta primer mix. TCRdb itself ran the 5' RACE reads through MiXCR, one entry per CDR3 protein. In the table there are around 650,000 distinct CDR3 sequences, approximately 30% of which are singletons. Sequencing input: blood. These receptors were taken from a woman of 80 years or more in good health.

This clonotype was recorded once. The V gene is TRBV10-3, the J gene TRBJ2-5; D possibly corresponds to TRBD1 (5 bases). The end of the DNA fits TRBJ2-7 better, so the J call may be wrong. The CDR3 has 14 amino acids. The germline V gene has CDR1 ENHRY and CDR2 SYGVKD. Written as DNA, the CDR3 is TGTGCCATCAGCCTGGACATCGGTACCTACGAGCAGTACTTC. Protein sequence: CAISLDIGTYEQYF.

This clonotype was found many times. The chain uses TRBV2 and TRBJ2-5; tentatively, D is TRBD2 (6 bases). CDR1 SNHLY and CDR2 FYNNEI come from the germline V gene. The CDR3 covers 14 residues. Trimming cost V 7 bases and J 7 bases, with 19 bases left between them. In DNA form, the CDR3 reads TGTGCCAGCAAAGAAGAGGAGGGGCGCGGGACCCAGTACTTC. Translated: CASKEEEGRGTQYF.

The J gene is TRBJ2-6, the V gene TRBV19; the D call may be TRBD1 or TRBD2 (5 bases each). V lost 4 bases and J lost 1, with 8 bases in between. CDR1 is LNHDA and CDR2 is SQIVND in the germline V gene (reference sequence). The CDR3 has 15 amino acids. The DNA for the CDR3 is TGTGCCAGTAGTAGAGAGGGGTCTGGGGCCAACGTCCTGACTTTC. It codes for CASSREGSGANVLTF.

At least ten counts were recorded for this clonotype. The CDR3 sequence: CASSLQGRDSQETQYF. The CDR3 DNA follows: TGCGCCAGCAGCTTGCAGGGTCGGGACAGTCAAGAGACCCAGTACTTC. The chain recombines TRBV5-1 with TRBJ2-5; 7 nucleotides match TRBD1. With V trimmed by 1 base and J by 2 bases, 8 bases remained unmatched. The CDR3 spans 16 residues. The germline V gene has CDR1 SGHRS and CDR2 YFSETQ.